Shown below are 20 T cell receptor beta chains from a single sample sequenced in a study of blood T cell repertoires in COVID-19. This table comes from immunoSEQ multiplex PCR, and its TCRdb copy is limited to in-frame clones, with some not included. This table has about 280,000 clones, under 90% appearing once. Sample: peripheral blood. These receptors all stem from a woman aged 45-59 years who had recovered from COVID-19.

The chain has TRBV5-5 and TRBJ1-4; weak D call: TRBD1 (5 bases). This CDR3 has 14 amino acids. Trimming pared 5 bases from V and 5 bases from J, leaving 13 bases between. In germline, CDR1 is SGHKS, CDR2 YYEKEE (reference sequence). CDR3 nucleotide sequence: TGTGCCAGCAGTATGGGACTGAGAAATGAAAAACTGTTTTTT. This sequence encodes CASSMGLRNEKLFF.

The genes are TRBV10-3 and TRBJ1-6, with unresolved D. This CDR3 is 16 amino acids long. The V gene's germline CDR1 is ENHRY and CDR2 SYGVKD. V lost 1 base and J lost 0, with 7 bases in between. The CDR3 DNA is TGTGCCATCAGTGAGTTGCCGAGCTCCTATAATTCACCCCTCCACTTT. Its protein is CAISELPSSYNSPLHF.

V gene TRBV4-2 combines with J gene TRBJ1-2, with D unclear. Deletions cut 0 bases from V and 4 bases from J, with 15 bases between. Per the germline V gene, CDR1 is LGHNA and CDR2 is YNFKEQ. CDR3 length equals 16 residues. CDR3 coding DNA: TGTGCCAGCAGCCAAGATAAGGAGTGGGTCATCTATGGCTACACCTTC. This gives the protein CASSQDKEWVIYGYTF.

The rearrangement links TRBV30 to TRBJ1-1; 8 positions agree with TRBD1. The V gene's germline CDR1 is GTSNPN and CDR2 SVGIG (reference sequence). CDR3 length: 13 residues. Trimming cost V 4 bases and J 3 bases; bases outside gene matches: 4. CDR3 in amino acids: CAWKQGGHTEAFF. CDR3 bases: TGTGCCTGGAAACAGGGGGGTCACACTGAAGCTTTCTTT.

The chain employs TRBV28 and TRBJ2-7; D might be TRBD1 (5 bases). Germline V CDR1 and CDR2: MDHEN, SYDVKM. V was shortened by 2 bases and J by 5 bases, with 13 bases between the two germline ends. There are 14 residues in the CDR3. The CDR3 loop is CASSLGSRVHEQYF. The CDR3, as DNA: TGTGCCAGCAGTTTAGGAAGCAGGGTTCACGAGCAGTACTTC.

The gene calls are TRBV6-5 and TRBJ1-6, with no clear D. The germline V gene encodes CDR1 MNHEY and CDR2 SVGAGI. The CDR3 extends over 13 amino acids. The ends were cut back, 7 bases at V and 5 bases at J, with 9 bases in the middle. In nucleotides, the CDR3 is TGTGCCAGCATGGGCAGGAATAATTCACCCCTCCACTTT. Its translation is CASMGRNNSPLHF.

The genes are TRBV12-3 or TRBV12-4 and TRBJ2-4, with 8 bases fitting TRBD2. There are 11 residues in the CDR3. Trimming at V came to 10 bases and at J to 10 bases, leaving 6 bases not matched to a gene. The CDR3 nucleotides read TGTGCCACCGGCCCGGGGGGGATTCAGTACTTC. Translated, it gives CATGPGGIQYF.

The rearrangement links TRBV27 to TRBJ2-7; 8 positions agree with TRBD2. There are 11 residues in the CDR3. The germline CDR1 and CDR2 sequences are MNHEY and SMNVEV (reference sequence). For the CDR3, the DNA is TGTGCGACTAGCGACTCCTACGAGCAGTACTTC. It encodes CATSDSYEQYF.

The chain uses TRBV29-1 and TRBJ2-1, with D possibly being TRBD2 (5 bases). The CDR3 sequence is 20 residues long. CDR1 is SQVTM and CDR2 is ANQGSEA in the germline V gene. V shed 4 bases and J shed 0 bases, with 28 bases lying between them. The CDR3 DNA reads TGCAGCGTTGTATCGCCCCGTCGGTTGCGGGTTTTTAGCTCCTACAATGAGCAGTTCTTC. Protein sequence: CSVVSPRRLRVFSSYNEQFF.

The J gene is TRBJ1-2, the V gene TRBV4-2; 8 positions agree with TRBD1. Trimming removed 1 base from V and 4 bases from J; junction bases left unmatched: 8. This CDR3 has 16 residues. Germline V gene sequence: CDR1 LGHNA, CDR2 YNFKEQ. Here the CDR3 DNA reads TGTGCCAGCAGCCAAGGAGTCGCAGGACAGGGCTATGGCTACACCTTC. It encodes CASSQGVAGQGYGYTF.

The J gene is TRBJ1-2, the V gene TRBV28; 8 nucleotides agree with TRBD1. CDR3 size: 15 residues. Germline V lookup: CDR1 MDHEN, CDR2 SYDVKM. V was pared by 6 bases and J by 7 bases, with 13 bases of the junction left unmatched. The CDR3 DNA reads TGTGCCAGCAGCGGACAGGGACCTTTGGGTACTGGCTACACCTTC. This encodes CASSGQGPLGTGYTF.

This clone was seen only a few times. The chain combines TRBV6-5 with TRBJ1-2, with 11 bases fitting TRBD1. CDR1 and CDR2 from the germline V gene are MNHEY and SVGAGI. Losses at the gene ends were 7 bases for V and 7 bases for J; bases not matched to a gene: 5. This CDR3 is 13 amino acids long. The CDR3 DNA reads as TGTGCCAGCACCGATGGACAGGGGGCTGGCTACACCTTC. This gives the protein CASTDGQGAGYTF.

The J gene is TRBJ1-2, the V gene TRBV12-3 or TRBV12-4; D is unresolved. The V end lost 5 bases, the J end lost 5 bases, and 12 bases lay between the germline ends. CDR3 length: 13 residues. This chain's CDR3 is CASSPSREYGYTF. CDR3 DNA sequence: TGTGCCAGCAGTCCCTCCCGGGAGTATGGCTACACCTTC.

This clone was picked up a small number of times. This chain joins TRBV19 and TRBJ2-1, with TRBD2 matching 12 bases. There are 19 residues in the CDR3. With 3 bases clipped from V and 6 bases from J, the junction kept 15 bases outside the gene matches. The germline CDR1 and CDR2 sequences are LNHDA and SQIVND (reference sequence). The CDR3 coding sequence is TGTGCCAGTAGTATTCAAGGACACTTAACTAGCGGGAGGCCCAATGAGCAGTTCTTC. The encoded protein is CASSIQGHLTSGRPNEQFF. The full variable domain, its missing parts supplied by reference TRBV19 and TRBJ2-1, is DGGITQSPKYLFRKEGQNVTLSCEQNLNHDAMYWYRQDPGQGLRLIYYSQIVNDFQKGDIAEGYSVSREKKESFPLTVTSAQKNPTAFYLCASSIQGHLTSGRPNEQFFGPGTRLTVL.

The V gene is TRBV2, the J gene TRBJ1-6; the D is unclear. The CDR3 loop spans 16 amino acids. V gave up 0 bases and J gave up 0 bases, with 6 bases separating them. The germline V gene has CDR1 SNHLY and CDR2 FYNNEI. The CDR3: CASSEASGSYNSPLHF. CDR3 in DNA: TGTGCCAGCAGTGAAGCTAGCGGCTCCTATAATTCACCCCTCCACTTT.

The chain is built from TRBV4-1 and TRBJ1-5, with D possibly TRBD1 on 6 matching bases. The germline CDR1 and CDR2 sequences are MGHRA and YSYEKL. Trimming took 0 bases from V and 7 from J, leaving 13 bases between them. There are 15 residues in the CDR3. The CDR3 protein is CASSQEVIGGQPQHF. CDR3 DNA sequence: TGCGCCAGCAGCCAAGAGGTGATAGGGGGACAGCCCCAGCATTTT.

This clone appeared a few times. The chain recombines TRBV24-1 with TRBJ1-5; 9 bases match TRBD1. CDR1 is KGHDR, CDR2 SFDVKD, per germline. CDR3 length: 18 amino acids. Trimming removed 5 bases from V and 3 bases from J; junction bases left unmatched: 13. This CDR3 reads CATSAYRPTGGFNQPQHF. In DNA, the CDR3 is TGTGCCACCAGTGCCTATAGACCCACAGGGGGCTTCAATCAGCCCCAGCATTTT.

This sequence joins TRBV5-4 and TRBJ2-5; a weak D match, TRBD2 (6 bases). CDR1 is SGHNT and CDR2 is YYREEE in the germline V gene (reference sequence). CDR3 length: 16 residues. Between the trimmed V and J ends, which lost 4 bases and 5 bases, there was a span of 21 bases. CDR3 in DNA: TGTGCCAGCAGCCCCGGGGGACTTGGGAGTCGGGAGACCCAGTACTTC. Its translation: CASSPGGLGSRETQYF.

The chain has TRBV7-9 and TRBJ2-2; D is possibly TRBD2 (6 bases). Germline CDR1 is SEHNR and CDR2 is FQNEAQ (reference sequence). Trimming stripped 5 bases from V and 3 bases from J, with 19 bases between. CDR3 length: 17 residues. DNA of the CDR3: TGTGCCAGCAGCCTCCCTGTGGGCGGGGAGTACACCGGGGAGCTGTTTTTT. Its translation: CASSLPVGGEYTGELFF.

J is TRBJ2-7 and V is TRBV6-6, with TRBD1 as a possible D gene (7 bases). Trimming removed 5 bases from V and 3 bases from J, with 14 bases in between. The CDR3 runs 14 residues. CDR1 is MNHNY, CDR2 SVGAGI, per germline (reference sequence). CDR3 residues: CASSTAGQNYEQYF. The CDR3 DNA reads as TGTGCCAGCAGTACCGCGGGACAGAACTACGAGCAGTACTTC.